This section outlines one T cell receptor beta chain sequence together with its context. Clones were sequenced by immunoSEQ multiplex PCR, and TCRdb holds only the in-frame ones, with some missing. The sample consists of about 170,000 clones, approximately 86% of them appearing once. These data come from a study of cytomegalovirus exposure and HLA in healthy donors. From the 120-subject validation cohort, which was separate from the roughly 670-subject first cohort, the donors were drawn. The CDR3 sequence is 14 residues long. Per the germline V gene, CDR1 is SGHDT and CDR2 is YYEEEE. V lost 3 bases and J lost 2, with 11 bases in between.

Sequencing was performed on PBMCs. This chain joins TRBV5-6 and TRBJ2-5; D not resolved. The TCR originated in a woman between 18 and 29 years old in good health and CMV-seronegative. In DNA, the CDR3 is TGTGCCAGCAGCTCCTCGACTCGACAAGAGACCCAGTACTTC. This translates into CASSSSTRQETQYF.